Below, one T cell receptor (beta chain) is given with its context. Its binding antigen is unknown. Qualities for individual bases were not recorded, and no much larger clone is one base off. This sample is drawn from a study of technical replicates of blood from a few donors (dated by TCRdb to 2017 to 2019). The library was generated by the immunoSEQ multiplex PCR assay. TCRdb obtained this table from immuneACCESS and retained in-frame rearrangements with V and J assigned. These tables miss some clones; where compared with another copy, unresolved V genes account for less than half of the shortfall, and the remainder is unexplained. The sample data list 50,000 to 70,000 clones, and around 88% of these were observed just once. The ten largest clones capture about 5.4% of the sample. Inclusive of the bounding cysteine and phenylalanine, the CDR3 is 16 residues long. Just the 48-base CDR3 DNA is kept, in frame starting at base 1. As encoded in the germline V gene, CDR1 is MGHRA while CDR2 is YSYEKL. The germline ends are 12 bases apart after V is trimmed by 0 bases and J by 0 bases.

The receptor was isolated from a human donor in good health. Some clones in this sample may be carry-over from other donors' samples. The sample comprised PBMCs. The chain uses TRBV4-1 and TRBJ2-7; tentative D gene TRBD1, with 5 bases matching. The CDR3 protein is CASSQESRGYSYEQYF. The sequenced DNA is TGCGCCAGCAGCCAAGAATCTAGGGGCTACTCCTACGAGCAGTACTTC.